These 31 T cell receptor beta chains were all obtained from the same sample, sequenced in a study of blood T cells in healthy people across ages. With a J-beta primer mix and a sample-barcoded 5' primer, a second PCR ran roughly 6 to 11 cycles. TCRdb reprocessed the 5' RACE reads via MiXCR and lists one record per CDR3 protein. The table has roughly 1,500,000 distinct CDR3 sequences, approximately 42% seen once. The sequencing sample was made of blood. The source is a woman between 18 and 29 years old in good health.

The gene calls are TRBV12-3 or TRBV12-4 and TRBJ1-2; 10 bases are shared with TRBD1. V shed 5 bases and J 7 bases; nucleotides not matched to a gene: 4. The CDR3 consists of 13 residues. The CDR3 loop is CASSVGTGVGYTF. The DNA for the CDR3 is TGTGCCAGCAGTGTCGGGACAGGGGTTGGCTACACCTTC.

The rearrangement joins TRBV20-1 to TRBJ1-2; D unclear. Germline CDR1 is DFQATT and CDR2 is SNEGSKA (reference sequence). V was cut by 3 bases and J by 8 bases, with 10 bases left in between. The CDR3 runs 11 residues. This CDR3 is CSARPSLGYTF. For the CDR3, the DNA is TGCAGTGCTAGGCCCAGTTTGGGCTACACCTTC.

The chain links TRBV6-2 or TRBV6-3 to TRBJ2-1, with TRBD2 identical over 8 bases. This CDR3 is 16 amino acids long. Trimming at V came to 4 bases and at J to 0 bases, leaving 5 bases not matched to a gene. The V gene's germline CDR1 is MNHEY and CDR2 SVGEGT. CDR3 sequence: CASSSFSGISYNEQFF. In DNA form, the CDR3 reads TGTGCCAGCAGTTCCTTTAGCGGGATCTCCTACAATGAGCAGTTCTTC.

V and J are TRBV6-1 and TRBJ2-7, with D possibly called TRBD1 or TRBD2 (5 bases each). This CDR3 spans 14 amino acids. The germline V gene has CDR1 MNHNS and CDR2 SASEGT. V lost 5 bases and J 3 bases, leaving 14 bases between the germline ends. Written as DNA, the CDR3 is TGTGCCAGCAGTCAGGGACGGCAATTCTACGAGCAGTACTTC. It encodes CASSQGRQFYEQYF.

This clonotype has a handful of counts. J is TRBJ1-5 and V is TRBV2; TRBD1 is a possible D gene (6 bases). The CDR3 runs to 12 residues. CDR1 is SNHLY, CDR2 FYNNEI, per germline. The V end lost 5 bases, the J end lost 9 bases, and 11 bases lay between the germline ends. The CDR3 loop reads CASSTQGPPQHF. The CDR3 nucleotides are TGTGCCAGCAGTACTCAGGGGCCGCCCCAGCATTTT.

The rearrangement uses TRBV6-1 and TRBJ2-6, with unresolved D. V dropped 11 bases and J dropped 1 base, with 9 bases sitting between them. The germline V gene encodes CDR1 MNHNS and CDR2 SASEGT. This CDR3 is 13 amino acids long. The CDR3 bases are TGTGCCCACGAGGCATCTGGGGCCAACGTCCTGACTTTC. Encoded protein: CAHEASGANVLTF.

The chain recombines TRBV7-2 with TRBJ2-5; 10 positions match TRBD1. The DNA end lines up better with TRBJ2-7; the J call may be wrong. The V gene's germline CDR1 is SGHTA and CDR2 FQGNSA. The CDR3 length is 18 residues. The CDR3 DNA is TGTGCCAGCAGCCCCCTCATCTCGTTAGGGACAGGGGCCGACGAGCAGTACTTC. It encodes CASSPLISLGTGADEQYF.

This chain connects TRBV3-1 to TRBJ1-5, with a tentative D call TRBD1 (6 bases). The V end was cut by 0 bases, the J end by 6 bases, with 12 bases between. CDR1 is LGHDT, CDR2 YNNKEL, per germline (reference sequence). This CDR3 region has 15 residues. CDR3 DNA sequence: TGTGCCAGCAGCCAAGATGGTCAGGGGAGTCAGCCCCAGCATTTT. Protein sequence: CASSQDGQGSQPQHF. The entire variable domain, with the rest obtained from reference TRBV3-1 and TRBJ1-5, is as follows: DTAVSQTPKYLVTQMGNDKSIKCEQNLGHDTMYWYKQDSKKFLKIMFSYNNKELIINETVPNRFSPKSPDKAHLNLHINSLELGDSAVYFCASSQDGQGSQPQHFGDGTRLSIL.

V gene TRBV27 combines with J gene TRBJ2-1; no clear D. The CDR3 has 15 residues. Germline V CDR1 and CDR2: MNHEY, SMNVEV (reference sequence). V dropped 6 bases and J dropped 4 bases, with 16 bases sitting between them. The CDR3 loop reads CASSLDTPNYNEQFF. The CDR3 bases are TGTGCCAGCAGCCTTGACACTCCGAATTACAATGAGCAGTTCTTC.

This clonotype has a count of ten or more. The chain is built from TRBV12-3 or TRBV12-4 and TRBJ2-5; TRBD1 might be the D (5 bases). The V and J ends lost 7 bases and 1 base respectively, with 16 bases between them. The CDR3 loop spans 15 amino acids. In nucleotides, the CDR3 is TGTGCCAGCACCCTAAGTCAGGGCCCCCAAGAGACCCAGTACTTC. Residues: CASTLSQGPQETQYF.

CDR3 in amino acids: CASRGGRAPDTGELFF. In DNA, the CDR3 is TGTGCCAGTAGAGGCGGGAGGGCCCCCGACACCGGGGAGCTGTTTTTT. The genes are TRBV6-1 and TRBJ2-2; TRBD2 matches at 9 bases. This CDR3 has 16 amino acids. The germline V gene has CDR1 MNHNS and CDR2 SASEGT. V trimming: 9 bases; J trimming: 3 bases; junction bases outside the gene matches: 11.

The chain uses TRBV7-2 and TRBJ2-5; no firm D call. The J call could be wrong; TRBJ2-7 is a better fit for the DNA end. The CDR3 spans 13 residues. Germline values: CDR1 SGHTA, CDR2 FQGNSA. The CDR3 bases are TGTGCCAGCAGCTTAGCGTGGTTCCACGAGCAGTACTTC. This gives the protein CASSLAWFHEQYF.

The chain employs TRBV15 and TRBJ2-1; 8 bases fit TRBD1. V lost 3 bases and J lost 15; bases outside the gene matches: 13. Germline-derived CDR1 and CDR2 are LNHNV and YYDKDF (reference sequence). The CDR3 spans 14 residues. The CDR3 reads CATSSGNWDRRMFF. Written as DNA, the CDR3 is TGTGCCACCAGCAGTGGTAATTGGGACAGGAGGATGTTCTTC. Full variable domain (missing parts from reference TRBV15 and TRBJ2-1): DAMVIQNPRYQVTQFGKPVTLSCSQTLNHNVMYWYQQKSSQAPKLLFHYYDKDFNNEADTPDNFQSRRPNTSFCFLDIRSPGLGDTAMYLCATSSGNWDRRMFFGPGTRLTVL.

This sequence joins TRBV6-5 and TRBJ1-2, with TRBD1 matching 7 bases. Looked up from germline, CDR1 is MNHEY and CDR2 is SVGAGI. The CDR3 is 15 amino acids. The J segment lost 1 base and the V segment lost 7 bases, leaving 9 bases of the junction unmatched. CDR3 residues: CASKNAGQINYGYTF. The CDR3 nucleotides read TGTGCCAGCAAGAATGCGGGACAGATTAACTATGGCTACACCTTC.

This clonotype turned up a few times. J is TRBJ1-2 and V is TRBV10-3; D gene unclear. The V gene's germline CDR1 is ENHRY and CDR2 SYGVKD. The length of the CDR3 is 12 residues. Deletions cut 8 bases from V and 4 bases from J, with 11 bases between. The CDR3 region has the DNA TGTGCCATCCAACGTTCGAGCTATGGCTACACCTTC. Translation gives CAIQRSSYGYTF.

V and J are TRBV12-3 or TRBV12-4 and TRBJ2-5; D may be TRBD2 (6 bases). The CDR3 is 14 amino acids. V lost 6 bases, J lost 2 bases, and 13 bases lay in between. The CDR3 region has the DNA TGTGCCAGCAGCTGCCTAGCGTTACAAGAGACCCAGTACTTC. Its translation is CASSCLALQETQYF.

The V call is TRBV7-2, the J call TRBJ2-5; D gene unclear. The CDR3 consists of 13 residues. Germline CDR1 reads SGHTA; CDR2 reads FQGNSA. Trimming shortened V by 5 bases and J by 7 bases, and 14 bases separated the two germline ends. For the CDR3, the DNA is TGTGCCAGCAGCCCGACCGGGCCTGCGACCCAGTACTTC. It translates to CASSPTGPATQYF.

The J gene is TRBJ2-1, the V gene TRBV5-1, with 8 bases matching TRBD2. Trimming took 0 bases from V and 5 from J; bases not matched to a gene: 7. This CDR3 is 16 amino acids long. The germline V gene has CDR1 SGHRS and CDR2 YFSETQ. CDR3 DNA: TGCGCCAGCAGCTTGGCTCGTCTAGCGGGTGACAATGAGCAGTTCTTC. It codes for CASSLARLAGDNEQFF.

The table lists this clonotype with a count of one. This chain uses TRBV3-1 with TRBJ2-5; D is ambiguous. V lost 4 bases to trimming and J lost 4 bases, with 19 bases between them. There are 16 residues in the CDR3. CDR1 is LGHDT, CDR2 YNNKEL, per germline (reference sequence). Here the CDR3 DNA reads TGTGCCAGCAGCCTATGGGATAGCTTAGACGGAGAGACCCAGTACTTC. Translating it yields CASSLWDSLDGETQYF.

This clonotype was counted a few times. The junction and the germline gene differ at one end; a read error may be behind it. The chain links TRBV6-6 to TRBJ2-4; 10 bases align to TRBD2. The J call may be in error: the DNA end matches TRBJ2-7 better. The CDR3 totals 15 residues. Germline-derived CDR1 and CDR2 are MNHNY and SVGAGI (reference sequence). CDR3 coding DNA: TGTGCCAGCAGATCAAGCGGGGGGGCGTCCTCCGAGCAGTACTTC. Amino acid sequence: CASRSSGGASSEQYF.

The chain links TRBV12-5 to TRBJ2-1, with TRBD2 identical over 7 bases. The CDR3 runs 12 residues. The V gene end was trimmed by 5 bases and the J gene end by 7 bases; junction bases not matched to a gene: 2. Germline V gene data show CDR1 as LGHNT and CDR2 as FRNRAP. CDR3 sequence (DNA): TGTGCTAGTGGTCAACTAGCGAATGAGCAGTTCTTC. This translates into CASGQLANEQFF.

This chain connects TRBV7-8 to TRBJ1-2; possible D gene TRBD1, 6 bases. CDR3 length equals 14 residues. The V gene's germline CDR1 is SGHVS and CDR2 FQNEAQ. Between the trimmed V and J ends, which lost 1 base and 7 bases, there was a span of 13 bases. In DNA form, the CDR3 reads TGTGCCAGCAGCTTAGAAGGCAGGGGTGCTGGCTACACCTTC. It codes for CASSLEGRGAGYTF. Full variable domain (missing parts from reference TRBV7-8 and TRBJ1-2): GAGVSQSPRYKVAKRGQDVALRCDPISGHVSLFWYQQALGQGPEFLTYFQNEAQLDKSGLPSDRFFAERPEGSVSTLKIQRTQQEDSAVYLCASSLEGRGAGYTFGSGTRLTVV.

A few counts support this clonotype. The V call is TRBV6-6, the J call TRBJ2-1; TRBD2 aligns across 10 bases. Germline V gives CDR1 MNHNY, CDR2 SVGAGI (reference sequence). The length of the CDR3 is 13 residues. V trimming: 8 bases; J trimming: 8 bases; junction bases outside the gene matches: 6. The CDR3 sequence is CASGTSARDEQFF. The CDR3 DNA is TGTGCCAGCGGGACTAGCGCCCGGGATGAGCAGTTCTTC.

The sample holds one count of this clonotype. The chain links TRBV12-3 or TRBV12-4 to TRBJ2-6; D unclear. CDR3 length equals 16 residues. Trimming left V 7 bases short and J 2 bases short, with 15 bases between. The CDR3 is CASKTGRLTGANVLTF. In DNA form, the CDR3 reads TGTGCCAGCAAAACGGGCAGGCTCACTGGGGCCAACGTCCTGACTTTC.

V usage is TRBV6-1 and J usage is TRBJ2-3, with D perhaps TRBD2 (6 bases). Germline CDR1 reads MNHNS; CDR2 reads SASEGT. The germline V and J ends were trimmed by 7 bases and 2 bases, with 16 bases remaining between them. The CDR3 extends over 15 amino acids. The CDR3 coding sequence is TGTGCCAGCATACTAGCTGGAGGCCCCACAGATACGCAGTATTTT. Translated: CASILAGGPTDTQYF.

The chain links TRBV3-1 to TRBJ2-1; D is possibly TRBD1 or TRBD2 (5 bases each). The CDR3 extends over 14 amino acids. With 6 bases removed from V and 2 bases from J, the gap between germline ends came to 11 bases. The V gene's germline CDR1 is LGHDT and CDR2 YNNKEL (reference sequence). The CDR3 reads CASSTRDAYNEQFF. Written as DNA, the CDR3 is TGTGCCAGCAGTACCCGGGACGCCTACAATGAGCAGTTCTTC.

On this clonotype itself: One junction end does not reproduce the germline sequence, and a read error may be involved. CDR3 residues: CSVYYSTGSYGHTF. The DNA for the CDR3 is TGCAGCGTTTACTATTCGACAGGCTCCTATGGCCACACCTTC. The V gene is TRBV29-1, the J gene TRBJ1-2, with D perhaps TRBD1 (6 bases). The CDR3 is made up of 14 amino acids. CDR1 is SQVTM and CDR2 is ANQGSEA in the germline V gene.

V gene TRBV20-1 combines with J gene TRBJ2-3; the match to TRBD2 covers 9 bases. The CDR3 loop spans 14 amino acids. Per germline, CDR1 DFQATT and CDR2 SNEGSKA (reference sequence). V trimming: 2 bases; J trimming: 4 bases; junction bases outside the gene matches: 4. In DNA, the CDR3 is TGCAGTGCTAGACTAGCGGGATTGGCAGATACGCAGTATTTT. This codes for CSARLAGLADTQYF.

V usage is TRBV6-6 and J usage is TRBJ2-7, with D possibly matching TRBD1 (6 bases). Germline CDR1 and CDR2: MNHNY and SVGAGI (reference sequence). V was clipped by 2 bases and J by 1 base, with 18 bases between them. The CDR3 covers 17 residues. This chain's CDR3 is CASSYERPGQISYEQYF. The CDR3 nucleotides read TGTGCCAGCAGTTACGAACGACCGGGACAAATTTCCTACGAGCAGTACTTC.

The sample holds one count of this clonotype. The chain combines TRBV5-5 with TRBJ2-1; 7 nucleotides align to TRBD2. CDR3 size: 15 residues. The V and J ends lost 7 bases and 9 bases, in that order; junction bases with no gene match: 16. The germline V gene has CDR1 SGHKS and CDR2 YYEKEE (reference sequence). The CDR3, as DNA: TGTGCCAGCGGCGCGAGCGGGAACCTACGGATTGAGCAGTTCTTC. It codes for CASGASGNLRIEQFF.

For this clonotype: At one end, the junction sequence differs from germline, possibly due to a read error. The J gene is TRBJ2-1, the V gene TRBV6-2 or TRBV6-3; D gene uncertain. This CDR3 has 11 residues. The germline V gene encodes CDR1 MNHEY and CDR2 SVGEGT. The CDR3 DNA is TGTACCAGCAGTAAGTTGGTCGGTCTGTTCTTC. This translates into CTSSKLVGLFF.